The clone carrying this T cell receptor (beta chain) was seen ten or more times. Its antigen is unidentified. RNA transcripts served as the template for amplifying TCR beta CDR3 regions. HTBI primers were the set used in a first-round RT-PCR of the TCR CDR3. TCRdb re-derived calls from the multiplex PCR reads in MiXCR, one entry per CDR3 protein. The data contain around 600,000 distinct CDR3 sequences, over 12% of them singletons. This sample stems from a study of T cells in Graves' hyperthyroidism and ophthalmopathy. Study-level results: In the blood, most expanded thyroid clonotypes above 0.001 appeared as well. Before onset, by a median of approximately 6.8 months, the model predicted ophthalmopathy.

This CDR3 has 13 residues. CDR1 is LGHDT and CDR2 is YNNKEL in the germline V gene (reference sequence). With 4 bases clipped from V and 4 bases from J, the junction kept 3 bases outside the gene matches. A NOSPECS grade of at least 4, a Clinical Activity Score of at least 3 and duration under 3 months were recorded in ophthalmopathy patients. Extraction of PBMCs used 7.5 to 10 ml of fresh peripheral blood. This chain connects TRBV3-1 to TRBJ2-5, with 7 bases aligning to TRBD2. The sequence derives from a young woman with Graves' ophthalmopathy. The specimen was blood. In DNA, the CDR3 is TGTGCCAGCAGCCTGACTAGCAGAGAGACCCAGTACTTC. Translating gives CASSLTSRETQYF.